Given below is one T cell receptor beta chain in context. The CDR3 covers 16 residues. After removal of 4 bases from V and 5 bases from J, the junction contained 11 bases not matched to a gene. Germline V lookup: CDR1 SNHLY, CDR2 FYNNEI. Some clones are missing from TCRdb's copy, which holds only in-frame ones; the method was immunoSEQ multiplex PCR. The repertoire includes some 100,000 clones, roughly 90% of them detected once, and about 1% sits in the top ten. The data derive from a study of PD-L1 blockade in urothelial cancer. As for the study in general: Atezolizumab at 1,200 mg intravenously every 3 weeks was started by patients around 2014.

Time point in this sample: pretreatment peripheral blood. This chain links TRBV2 with TRBJ2-1, with TRBD2 matching over 7 bases. This specimen consisted of PBMCs, obtained around atezolizumab (anti-PD-L1) treatment. The clonotype was recovered from a woman aged 80 or over with urothelial cancer. As DNA, the CDR3 is TGTGCCAGCAGTGTCGTTGTAATAGCGGGTCACAATGAGCAGTTCTTC. This sequence encodes CASSVVVIAGHNEQFF.